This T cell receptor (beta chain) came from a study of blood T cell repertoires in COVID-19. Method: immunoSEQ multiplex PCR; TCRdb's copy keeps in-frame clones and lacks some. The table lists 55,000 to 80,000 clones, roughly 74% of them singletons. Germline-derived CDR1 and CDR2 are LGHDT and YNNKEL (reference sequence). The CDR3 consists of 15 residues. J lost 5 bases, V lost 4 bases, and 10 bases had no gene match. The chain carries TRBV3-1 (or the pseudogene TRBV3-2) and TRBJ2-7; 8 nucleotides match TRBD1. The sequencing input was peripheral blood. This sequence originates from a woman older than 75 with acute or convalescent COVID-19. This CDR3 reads CASSRNQGARNEQYF. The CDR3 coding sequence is TGTGCCAGCAGCCGAAATCAGGGGGCCCGGAACGAGCAGTACTTC.